This TCR beta chain is from a study of cytomegalovirus exposure and HLA in healthy donors. Whole-study findings and limits: Through in vitro validation, three CMV-associated chains were shown to be specific for CMV antigens. Among immune exposure information, only CMV serostatus was available.

Regarding this clone: Its antigen is not known.

This CDR3 has 16 residues. Primers for the PCR totalled 60 Vbeta and 13 Jbeta. The data were produced by immunoSEQ multiplex PCR, yet TCRdb's version contains in-frame clones alone and is incomplete. The sample holds about 130,000 clones, around 84% seen once. J is TRBJ1-5 and V is TRBV12-2; the D call in the table, TRBD1, was not verified against the DNA. TRBV12-2 is flagged as a pseudogene. The clonotype comes from a woman between 18 and 29 years old in good health and CMV-seropositive. The sequenced sample was PBMCs. Written as DNA, the CDR3 is TGTGCAAGTCGGGTCCTCATTCGACAGACGAATCAGCCCCAGCATTTT. It is translated as CASRVLIRQTNQPQHF.